A single sample is the source of the 9 T cell receptor beta chains below, sequenced in a study of T cells in Graves' hyperthyroidism and ophthalmopathy. From RNA transcripts, TCR beta CDR3 regions were amplified. Using the HTBI primer set, a first-round RT-PCR was run on the TCR CDR3. TCRdb used MiXCR to reprocess the multiplex PCR reads, holding one entry per CDR3 protein. The sample holds about 47,000 distinct CDR3 sequences, around 55% seen once. Sequencing used peripheral blood or thyroid tissue (not recorded which). The receptor set was obtained from a man aged 18 to 30 with Graves' hyperthyroidism.

Within the sample, this clonotype is medium-sized. The V and J genes are TRBV20-1 and TRBJ1-1; D ambiguous. V was cut by 0 bases and J by 7 bases, with 6 bases left in between. Germline V gene lookup returns CDR1 DFQATT and CDR2 SNEGSKA (reference sequence). This CDR3 comprises 11 residues. Here the CDR3 reads CSARDAYEAFF. The CDR3 coding sequence is TGCAGTGCTAGAGACGCATATGAAGCTTTCTTT.

The chain has TRBV5-1 and TRBJ1-4; no clear D gene. The V gene lost 1 base and the J gene lost 0 bases, with 7 bases spanning the gap. The CDR3 is 15 amino acids. Germline lookup yields CDR1 SGHRS and CDR2 YFSETQ. CDR3 loop: CASSLIGATNEKLFF. In nucleotides, the CDR3 is TGCGCCAGCAGCTTGATCGGGGCAACTAATGAAAAACTGTTTTTT.

The DNA of the CDR3 is TGTGCCAGCAGCTTAATAGGCGGTTCACCCCTCCACTTT. Its protein product is CASSLIGGSPLHF. The V call is TRBV7-3, the J call TRBJ1-6; D gene unclear. Germline V lookup: CDR1 SGHTA, CDR2 FQGTGA. Trimming left V 1 base short and J 9 bases short, with 7 bases between. The CDR3 extends over 13 amino acids. The full variable domain, in which reference TRBV7-3 and TRBJ1-6 provide the parts outside the CDR3, is GAGVSQTPSNKVTEKGKYVELRCDPISGHTALYWYRQSLGQGPEFLIYFQGTGAADDSGLPNDRFFAVRPEGSVSTLKIQRTERGDSAVYLCASSLIGGSPLHFGNGTRLTVT.

This chain joins TRBV29-1 and TRBJ2-7; the match to TRBD2 covers 14 bases. The junction had 12 bases not matched to a gene; V was cut back by 6 bases and J by 2 bases. Germline assignment: CDR1 SQVTM and CDR2 ANQGSEA. CDR3 length: 17 residues. CDR3 sequence reads: CSVRPGTSGSWAYEQYF. CDR3 DNA: TGCAGCGTGAGGCCCGGGACTAGCGGGAGTTGGGCCTACGAGCAGTACTTC.

This clonotype came up many times. The chain employs TRBV6-2 or TRBV6-3 and TRBJ1-1; D remains ambiguous. V lost 5 bases, J lost 11 bases, and 15 bases lay in between. The germline V gene encodes CDR1 MNHEY and CDR2 SVGEGT. The CDR3 runs to 12 residues. The CDR3 bases are TGTGCCAGCAGTACTGAGGACCGACTGGCTTTCTTT. It encodes CASSTEDRLAFF.

This clonotype has more than one count but fewer than ten. The CDR3 protein is CSGGTGGKETQYF. CDR3 sequence (DNA): TGCAGTGGTGGTACAGGGGGGAAGGAGACCCAGTACTTC. The chain recombines TRBV20-1 with TRBJ2-5; 8 bases fit TRBD1. The CDR3 has 13 residues. In germline, CDR1 is DFQATT, CDR2 SNEGSKA (reference sequence). V gave up 7 bases and J gave up 5 bases; unmatched junction bases: 9.

V gene TRBV2 combines with J gene TRBJ2-7; weak D call: TRBD2 (6 bases). The CDR3 has 17 amino acids. V dropped 5 bases and J dropped 3 bases, with 23 bases sitting between them. CDR1 and CDR2 (germline): SNHLY, FYNNEI. CDR3 amino acids: CASSPSGDVLRGYEQYF. CDR3 coding DNA: TGTGCCAGCAGTCCTTCGGGGGACGTCTTGCGGGGCTACGAGCAGTACTTC. Full variable domain (outside the CDR3, taken from reference TRBV2 and TRBJ2-7): EPEVTQTPSHQVTQMGQEVILRCVPISNHLYFYWYRQILGQKVEFLVSFYNNEISEKSEIFDDQFSVERPDGSNFTLKIRSTKLEDSAMYFCASSPSGDVLRGYEQYFGPGTRLTVT.

Remarks on this clonotype: The junction and the germline gene differ at one end; a read error may be behind it. The chain joins TRBV7-2 to TRBJ1-3, with unresolved D. Per germline, CDR1 SGHTA and CDR2 FQGNSA. The length of the CDR3 is 12 residues. The CDR3 region is CASSSPGNTTYF. For the CDR3, the DNA is TGTGCCAGCAGCTCACCTGGAAACACCACATATTTT.

In this sample, this clonotype turned up many times. This sequence joins TRBV19 and TRBJ2-7; TRBD1 matches at 10 bases. The CDR3 has 17 amino acids. Unmatched junction bases numbered 7, after V lost 1 base and J lost 1 base. Germline V gene lookup returns CDR1 LNHDA and CDR2 SQIVND (reference sequence). The CDR3 DNA follows: TGTGCCAGTAGTATAGCTGTTCGGACAGGGGGATCCTACGAGCAGTACTTC. Amino acids: CASSIAVRTGGSYEQYF.